Here is one T cell receptor (beta chain) with its context. The repertoire was sequenced with immunoSEQ multiplex PCR; TCRdb's copy has only in-frame clones and lacks some. The data show 150,000 to 200,000 clones, about nine tenths seen once. This specimen comes from a study of blood T cell repertoires in COVID-19. CDR1 and CDR2 (germline): SQVTM, ANQGSEA. The CDR3 consists of 16 residues. V lost 0 bases, J lost 4 bases, and 16 bases lay in between. The clonotype was recovered from a young woman who had recovered from COVID-19. The chain uses TRBV29-1 and TRBJ2-1; perhaps TRBD2 as D (5 bases). Sequenced input: PBMCs or T cells enriched from blood (not recorded which). The CDR3 is CSVEEPIPGVYNEQFF. In DNA, the CDR3 is TGCAGCGTTGAAGAGCCCATCCCCGGGGTATACAATGAGCAGTTCTTC.